A single sample gave rise to the 10 T cell receptor beta chains below, sequenced in a study of cytomegalovirus exposure and HLA in healthy donors (dated by TCRdb to 2016 to 2017). Library method: the immunoSEQ multiplex PCR assay. The multiplex PCR relied on a mix of 60 forward primers for TCR Vbeta segments and 13 reverse primers for TCR Jbeta segments. TCRdb's version of the immuneACCESS table is confined to in-frame rearrangements and falls short of the full clone set. An unresolved V gene accounts for under half of the shortfall where checked; the remainder is of unknown origin. Across this sample there are 150,000 to 200,000 clones, with 70% to 80% seen only once. The top ten constitute around 1.9% of the sample. Sequenced material: PBMCs. The receptor source for this set is a man aged 25-45 years in good health and CMV-seronegative.

The V and J genes are TRBV30 and TRBJ1-1; no firm D call. The CDR3 extends over 17 amino acids. The V and J ends lost 2 bases and 2 bases respectively, with 21 bases between them. Germline CDR1 reads GTSNPN; CDR2 reads SVGIG (reference sequence). CDR3 loop: CAWSLPRVSYYNTEAFF. The DNA for the CDR3 is TGTGCCTGGAGTCTCCCCCGGGTCTCTTACTACAACACTGAAGCTTTCTTT. The whole variable domain, filled in from reference TRBV30 and TRBJ1-1, reads SQTIHQWPATLVQPVGSPLSLECTVEGTSNPNLYWYRQAAGRGLQLLFYSVGIGQISSEVPQNLSASRPQDRQFILSSKKLLLSDSGFYLCAWSLPRVSYYNTEAFFGQGTRLTVV.

The chain recombines TRBV29-1 with TRBJ2-1; D remains ambiguous. This CDR3 region has 14 residues. In germline, CDR1 is SQVTM, CDR2 ANQGSEA. V lost 5 bases, J lost 7 bases, and 18 bases lay in between. The CDR3 here is CSVRLSSYGNEQFF. The DNA for the CDR3 is TGCAGCGTTCGACTGTCCTCCTACGGGAATGAGCAGTTCTTC.

The chain couples TRBV6-1 to TRBJ2-1; TRBD2 matches at 10 bases. Germline CDR1 reads MNHNS; CDR2 reads SASEGT. The length of the CDR3 is 16 residues. V was clipped by 2 bases and J by 4 bases; unmatched bases: 5. CDR3 region: CASSESPAGGYNEQFF. The DNA of the CDR3 is TGTGCCAGCAGTGAAAGTCCAGCGGGAGGGTACAATGAGCAGTTCTTC.

The rearrangement uses TRBV5-1 and TRBJ1-3; 8 bases are shared with TRBD1. Trimming took 0 bases from V and 8 from J; bases not matched to a gene: 10. CDR1 and CDR2 (germline): SGHRS, YFSETQ. CDR3 length: 16 amino acids. CDR3 nucleotide sequence: TGCGCCAGCAGCTTGGCCGTCGGGACAGGAAGGGACACCATATATTTT. It is translated as CASSLAVGTGRDTIYF.

This clone was counted between two and nine times. The rearrangement links TRBV7-6 to TRBJ2-7; 7 nucleotides match TRBD1. The trim removed 2 bases at V and 5 bases at J, leaving 3 bases unmatched. Germline CDR1 SGHVS, CDR2 FNYEAQ. This CDR3 has 13 amino acids. The CDR3 sequence is CASSLRGRDEQYF. The CDR3 DNA follows: TGTGCCAGCAGCTTAAGGGGGCGCGACGAGCAGTACTTC.

J is TRBJ1-5 and V is TRBV6-4; D may be TRBD1 (6 bases). The CDR3 has 14 residues. Germline V gives CDR1 MRHNA, CDR2 SNTAGT. The V gene lost 8 bases and the J gene lost 2 bases, with 13 bases spanning the gap. The CDR3 DNA sequence: TGTGCCAGCGATTCACAGGGTTGCAATCAGCCCCAGCATTTT. It codes for CASDSQGCNQPQHF.

The genes are TRBV14 and TRBJ1-2, with D maybe TRBD1 (6 bases). CDR3 size: 13 residues. The germline V gene has CDR1 SGHDN and CDR2 FVKESK. With 4 bases removed from V and 2 bases from J, the gap between germline ends came to 8 bases. CDR3 loop: CASSLDRNYGYTF. The DNA of the CDR3 is TGTGCCAGCAGCCTCGACAGGAACTATGGCTACACCTTC.

This clone is a singleton in its sample. V usage is TRBV7-9 and J usage is TRBJ2-7; 9 bases are shared with TRBD1. The CDR3 is made up of 15 amino acids. V lost 4 bases to trimming and J lost 3 bases; unmatched junction nucleotides: 7. The germline gives CDR1 SEHNR, CDR2 FQNEAQ (reference sequence). As DNA, the CDR3 is TGTGCCAGCAGCTCACGGGACAGGGCTAGCTACGAGCAGTACTTC. It codes for CASSSRDRASYEQYF. Supplemented by reference TRBV7-9 and TRBJ2-7, the full variable domain reads DTGVSQNPRHKITKRGQNVTFRCDPISEHNRLYWYRQTLGQGPEFLTYFQNEAQLEKSRLLSDRFSAERPKGSFSTLEIQRTEQGDSAMYLCASSSRDRASYEQYFGPGTRLTVT.

The chain carries TRBV7-2 and TRBJ2-1, with 12 positions matching TRBD2. With 1 base clipped from V and 6 bases from J, the junction kept 7 bases outside the gene matches. CDR1 is SGHTA, CDR2 FQGNSA, per germline. The CDR3 extends over 17 amino acids. This chain's CDR3 is CASSLGASGRGINEQFF. The CDR3 nucleotides read TGTGCCAGCAGCTTAGGGGCTAGCGGGAGGGGGATCAATGAGCAGTTCTTC.

V gene TRBV6-5 combines with J gene TRBJ2-1; 10 nucleotides align to TRBD2. The J segment lost 2 bases and the V segment lost 11 bases, leaving 9 bases of the junction unmatched. The CDR3 is made up of 15 amino acids. Germline CDR1 MNHEY, CDR2 SVGAGI. The CDR3 loop reads CASKSGRAPYNEQFF. CDR3 bases: TGTGCCTCCAAAAGCGGGAGGGCGCCCTACAATGAGCAGTTCTTC.